The rows below give T cell receptor beta chains drawn from one sample of a study of blood T cell repertoires in COVID-19. Some clones are missing from TCRdb's copy, which holds only in-frame ones; the method was immunoSEQ multiplex PCR. Of 500,000 to 600,000 clones listed, roughly 91% are singletons. The sequenced sample consisted of peripheral blood. The receptors shown here come from a woman in her 50s with COVID-19, enrolled during active disease. Each CDR3 is given with its conserved first and last residue. The order of the fields is V gene, J gene, clone size, CDR3 protein. Not all rows give a size; the values are once, few, many and, for expanded clones, a class.

V: TRBV6-5; J: TRBJ1-1; size: -; CDR3: CASSRSREEAFF
V: TRBV19; J: TRBJ2-3; size: -; CDR3: CASRTRAGGPRDTQYF
V: TRBV3-1/TRBV3-2; J: TRBJ2-7; size: -; CDR3: CASSPGGSRSSYEQYF
V: TRBV10-1; J: TRBJ2-3; size: -; CDR3: CAISKDRGTDTQYF
V: TRBV6-1; J: TRBJ2-3; size: -; CDR3: CASSEFGGLAGDTQYF
V: TRBV12-5; J: TRBJ1-1; size: -; CDR3: CATQRGNTEAFF
V: TRBV6-1; J: TRBJ1-2; size: once; CDR3: CASSEAGHGSGYTF
V: TRBV5-1; J: TRBJ2-1; size: -; CDR3: CASSLQGRNNEQFF
V: TRBV2; J: TRBJ2-2; size: few; CDR3: CASITTWGAGELFF
V: TRBV6-6; J: TRBJ1-2; size: -; CDR3: CASSWTGRGDGYTF
V: TRBV30; J: TRBJ1-2; size: -; CDR3: CAWSVSGTYGYTF
V: TRBV19; J: TRBJ1-6; size: once; CDR3: CASSIQGSNSPLHF
V: TRBV28; J: TRBJ1-1; size: -; CDR3: CALRARAGTEAFF
V: TRBV5-1; J: TRBJ1-6; size: -; CDR3: CASSLVGDSPLHF
V: TRBV27; J: TRBJ1-2; size: -; CDR3: CASSSGAGTKANYGYTF
V: TRBV3-1/TRBV3-2; J: TRBJ2-2; size: -; CDR3: CASSPLAGGSTGELFF
V: TRBV9; J: TRBJ1-2; size: -; CDR3: CASSVDRGYTF
V: TRBV11-2; J: TRBJ1-1; size: -; CDR3: CASSFRGRRAEGTEAFF
V: TRBV28; J: TRBJ1-5; size: -; CDR3: CASDEGLNQPQHF
V: TRBV9; J: TRBJ1-6; size: -; CDR3: CASSPSGGSPLHF
V: TRBV9; J: TRBJ1-2; size: -; CDR3: CASSGWTANYGYTF
V: TRBV13; J: TRBJ2-3; size: -; CDR3: CASSLTEGGVTQYF
V: TRBV5-4; J: TRBJ2-2; size: -; CDR3: CASSKENSLNTGELFF
V: TRBV24-1; J: TRBJ2-2; size: -; CDR3: CATSASQGIGELFF
V: TRBV5-4; J: TRBJ2-5; size: -; CDR3: CASSLGGRSKETQYF
V: TRBV5-1; J: TRBJ2-1; size: -; CDR3: CASSLTNEQFF
V: TRBV5-6; J: TRBJ2-1; size: -; CDR3: CASSLTIGNRVLGEQFF
V: TRBV11-2; J: TRBJ2-1; size: -; CDR3: CASSLTGDSYNEQFF
V: TRBV10-3; J: TRBJ2-1; size: -; CDR3: CAISELQGLAGDNEQFF
V: TRBV24-1; J: TRBJ1-4; size: -; CDR3: CATSESGTGGEDEKLFF
V: TRBV2; J: TRBJ1-2; size: -; CDR3: CASGTGGLNYGYTF
V: TRBV7-9; J: TRBJ1-5; size: once; CDR3: CASSFETVNQPQHF
V: TRBV6-5; J: TRBJ2-1; size: -; CDR3: CASRVGSGGGEQFF
V: TRBV5-6; J: TRBJ2-2; size: -; CDR3: CASSAGIPNTGELFF
V: TRBV3-1/TRBV3-2; J: TRBJ2-7; size: -; CDR3: CASSQAGVGEFHSYEQYF
V: TRBV3-1/TRBV3-2; J: TRBJ1-3; size: -; CDR3: CASSTGTVTGNTIYF
V: TRBV6-4; J: TRBJ2-7; size: -; CDR3: CATARDSGYEQYF
V: TRBV11-2; J: TRBJ2-1; size: -; CDR3: CASSPRQSSYNEQFF
V: TRBV6-4; J: TRBJ2-1; size: -; CDR3: CASSPRLTSLYEQFF
V: TRBV10-3; J: TRBJ1-2; size: -; CDR3: CAISDGGDSYGYTF
V: TRBV9; J: TRBJ2-1; size: once; CDR3: CASSAQTRYNEQFF
V: TRBV5-1; J: TRBJ2-4; size: few; CDR3: CATQRDRGDIQYF
V: TRBV19; J: TRBJ2-1; size: -; CDR3: CASRTSGNNEQFF
V: TRBV6-4; J: TRBJ2-3; size: -; CDR3: CASSRTAPPDTQYF
V: TRBV6-5; J: TRBJ1-2; size: -; CDR3: CASSRRQLANYGYTF
V: TRBV2; J: TRBJ2-5; size: -; CDR3: CASSRGTPPETQYF
V: TRBV5-1; J: TRBJ1-1; size: -; CDR3: CASSSGQGATEAFF
V: TRBV30; J: TRBJ1-2; size: once; CDR3: CAWSVGADGYTF
V: TRBV11-2; J: TRBJ2-3; size: -; CDR3: CASSHDREDTQYF
V: TRBV5-4; J: TRBJ1-1; size: -; CDR3: CASSLRSPNTEAFF
V: TRBV2; J: TRBJ2-3; size: -; CDR3: CASSKGQGVVTDTQYF
V: TRBV3-1/TRBV3-2; J: TRBJ1-2; size: -; CDR3: CASSQDPGGYTF
V: TRBV5-5; J: TRBJ2-2; size: -; CDR3: CASSLLSINTGELFF
V: TRBV27; J: TRBJ2-3; size: -; CDR3: CASCHGLAGGPGDTQYF
V: TRBV3-1/TRBV3-2; J: TRBJ1-4; size: -; CDR3: CASSQEWALNEKLFF
V: TRBV11-2; J: TRBJ2-7; size: -; CDR3: CASSLNGLAGYEQYF
V: TRBV2; J: TRBJ1-2; size: -; CDR3: CASSRLNNYGYTF
V: TRBV5-4; J: TRBJ2-7; size: -; CDR3: CASSLYDSREQYF
V: TRBV9; J: TRBJ1-4; size: -; CDR3: CASSPEGGNGNEKLFF
V: TRBV18; J: TRBJ2-2; size: -; CDR3: CASSQQEEAGELFF